This T cell receptor (beta chain) was captured by sequencing in a study of T cells in Graves' hyperthyroidism and ophthalmopathy. There were TCR beta CDR3 regions amplified from RNA transcripts. In the first-round RT-PCR of the TCR CDR3, the HTBI primer set was used. TCRdb fed the multiplex PCR reads into MiXCR, producing one record per CDR3 protein. The table has around 300,000 distinct CDR3 sequences, about 14% seen once; the top ten hold around 24%. V dropped 1 base and J dropped 5 bases, with 17 bases sitting between them. CDR1 is MNHEY, CDR2 SVGAGI, per germline. The CDR3 extends over 16 amino acids. This clonotype was observed at least ten times.

This sequence was found in a woman between 25 and 40 years old with Graves' hyperthyroidism. The sequencing sample was made of blood. The chain links TRBV6-5 to TRBJ2-5; no firm D call. CDR3 amino acids: CASSYYRRAPAETQYF. The CDR3 DNA reads as TGTGCCAGCAGTTACTACCGCCGGGCGCCCGCGGAGACCCAGTACTTC.